The entry below describes one T cell receptor (beta chain). The sample comes from a study of blood T cell repertoires in COVID-19. Study details: COVID-19 samples collected from the United States, Italy and Spain covered acute and convalescent phases. From T cells, B-cell-depleted T cells, or PBMCs came the material, which was cDNA or gDNA.

As handled by the study authors: It was from reference gene primer amplification that nucleated cell counts were estimated. Clones were sequenced by immunoSEQ multiplex PCR, and TCRdb holds only the in-frame ones, with some missing. The V and J calls and clone size were taken over from that table, and D and trimming were inferred from the DNA. The sample shows some 220,000 clones, about 80% of them seen only once. The V gene end was trimmed by 1 base and the J gene end by 6 bases; junction bases not matched to a gene: 4. There are 15 residues in the CDR3. The germline V gene encodes CDR1 LGHDT and CDR2 YNNKEL (reference sequence).

The rearrangement uses TRBV3-1 (or the pseudogene TRBV3-2) and TRBJ2-2, with TRBD2 identical over 8 bases. The clonotype comes from a woman aged 60-75 years with acute or convalescent COVID-19. Input material: peripheral blood. CDR3 in amino acids: CASSQGLRGAGELFF. The DNA for the CDR3 is TGTGCCAGCAGCCAAGGGCTGCGGGGGGCCGGGGAGCTGTTTTTT.